This T cell receptor (beta chain) was observed in a study of blood T cells in healthy people across ages. Between the trimmed V and J ends, which lost 0 bases and 1 base, there was a span of 4 bases. The CDR3 runs to 13 residues. From germline, CDR1 is SGDLS and CDR2 YYNGEE. There are many counts of this clonotype. Then a second PCR, running roughly 7 to 12 cycles, was carried out with a sample-barcoded 5' primer and a J-beta primer mix. From each sample, at least 3 million paired-end reads containing CDR3 were obtained. One entry per CDR3 protein, called by TCRdb with MiXCR from the 5' RACE reads. The sample holds around 1.7 million distinct CDR3 sequences, 28% seen once.

The J gene is TRBJ1-1, the V gene TRBV9; no reliable D call. This sequence was found in a woman aged 30 to 39 in good health. The specimen sequenced was blood. CDR3: CASSVARNTEAFF. CDR3 bases: TGTGCCAGCAGCGTAGCTAGGAACACTGAAGCTTTCTTT.